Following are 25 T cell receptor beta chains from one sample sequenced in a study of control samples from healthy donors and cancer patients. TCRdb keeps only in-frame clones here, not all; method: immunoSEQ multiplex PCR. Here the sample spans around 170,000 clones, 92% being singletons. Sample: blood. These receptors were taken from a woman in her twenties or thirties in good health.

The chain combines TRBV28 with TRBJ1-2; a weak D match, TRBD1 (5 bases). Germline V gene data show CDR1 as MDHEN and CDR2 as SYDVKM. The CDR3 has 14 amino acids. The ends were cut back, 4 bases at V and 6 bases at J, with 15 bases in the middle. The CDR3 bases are TGTGCCAGCAGTTCAGTAGGGGCGCTCAATGGCTACACCTTC. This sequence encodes CASSSVGALNGYTF.

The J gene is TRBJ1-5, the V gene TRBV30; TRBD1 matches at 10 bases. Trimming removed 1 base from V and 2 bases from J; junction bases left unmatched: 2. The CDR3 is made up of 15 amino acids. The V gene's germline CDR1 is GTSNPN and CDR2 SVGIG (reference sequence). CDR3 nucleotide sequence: TGTGCCTGGAGTGGTGGGACAGGGGGCAATCAGCCCCAGCATTTT. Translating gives CAWSGGTGGNQPQHF.

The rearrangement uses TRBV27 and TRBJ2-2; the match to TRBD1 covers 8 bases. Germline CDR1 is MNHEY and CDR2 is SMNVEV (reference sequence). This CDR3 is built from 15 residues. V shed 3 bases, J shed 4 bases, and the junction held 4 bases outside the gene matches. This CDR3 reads CASSLWTGSTGELFF. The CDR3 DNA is TGTGCCAGCAGTTTGTGGACAGGGAGCACCGGGGAGCTGTTTTTT.

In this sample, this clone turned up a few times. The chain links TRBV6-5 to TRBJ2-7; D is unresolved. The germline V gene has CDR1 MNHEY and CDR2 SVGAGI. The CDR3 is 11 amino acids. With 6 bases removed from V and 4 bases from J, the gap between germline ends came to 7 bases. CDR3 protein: CASSFGYEQYF. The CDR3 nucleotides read TGTGCCAGCAGCTTCGGGTACGAGCAGTACTTC.

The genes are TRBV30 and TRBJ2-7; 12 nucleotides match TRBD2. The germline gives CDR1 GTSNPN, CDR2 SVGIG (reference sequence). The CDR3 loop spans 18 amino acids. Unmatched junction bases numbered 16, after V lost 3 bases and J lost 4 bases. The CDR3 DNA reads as TGTGCCTGGAGGGAAAGGACTAGCGGGAAGCGTGTATTTTACGAGCAGTACTTC. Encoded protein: CAWRERTSGKRVFYEQYF.

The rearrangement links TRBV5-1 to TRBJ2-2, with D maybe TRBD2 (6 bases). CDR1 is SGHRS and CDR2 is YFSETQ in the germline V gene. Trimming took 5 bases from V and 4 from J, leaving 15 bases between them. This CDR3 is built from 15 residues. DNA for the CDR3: TGCGCCAGCAGATTCCCGGGAGTTCCCACCGGGGAGCTGTTTTTT. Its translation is CASRFPGVPTGELFF. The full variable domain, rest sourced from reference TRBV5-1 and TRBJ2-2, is KAGVTQTPRYLIKTRGQQVTLSCSPISGHRSVSWYQQTPGQGLQFLFEYFSETQRNKGNFPGRFSGRQFSNSRSEMNVSTLELGDSALYLCASRFPGVPTGELFFGEGSRLTVL.

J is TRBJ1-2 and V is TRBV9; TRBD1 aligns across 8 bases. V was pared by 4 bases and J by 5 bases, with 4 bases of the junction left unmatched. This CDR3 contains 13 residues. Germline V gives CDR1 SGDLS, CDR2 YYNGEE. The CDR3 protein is CASSPDRAYGYTF. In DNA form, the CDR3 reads TGTGCCAGCAGCCCGGACAGGGCGTATGGCTACACCTTC.

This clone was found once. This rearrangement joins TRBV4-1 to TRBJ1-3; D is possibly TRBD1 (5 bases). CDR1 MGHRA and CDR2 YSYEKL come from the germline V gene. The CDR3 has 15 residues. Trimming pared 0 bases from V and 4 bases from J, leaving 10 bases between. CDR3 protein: CASSQDWGSGNTIYF. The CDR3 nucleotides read TGCGCCAGCAGCCAAGATTGGGGGTCGGGAAACACCATATATTTT.

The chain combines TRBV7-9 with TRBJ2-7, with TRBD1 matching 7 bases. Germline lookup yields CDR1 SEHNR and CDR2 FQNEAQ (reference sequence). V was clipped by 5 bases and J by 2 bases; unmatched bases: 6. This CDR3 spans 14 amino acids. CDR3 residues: CASSVDRHTYEQYF. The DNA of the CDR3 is TGTGCCAGCAGCGTGGACAGGCACACCTACGAGCAGTACTTC.

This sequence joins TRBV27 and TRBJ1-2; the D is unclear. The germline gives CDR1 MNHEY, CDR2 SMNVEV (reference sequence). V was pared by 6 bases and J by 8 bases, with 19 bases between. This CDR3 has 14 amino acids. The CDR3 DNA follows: TGTGCCAGCAGACAACGAGGGTGGAGTTGGGGCTACACCTTC. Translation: CASRQRGWSWGYTF.

CDR3 coding DNA: TGTGCCAGTAGCAAGGACAGGGGAAGGTCCTACGAGCAGTACTTC. Amino acid sequence: CASSKDRGRSYEQYF. The chain carries TRBV19 and TRBJ2-7, with 9 bases aligning to TRBD1. V lost 6 bases to trimming and J lost 1 base; unmatched junction nucleotides: 7. CDR3 length equals 15 residues. The germline V gene encodes CDR1 LNHDA and CDR2 SQIVND (reference sequence).

The CDR3 coding sequence is TGTGCCAGCAGCGTAGCAAGAGATACGCAGTATTTT. This sequence encodes CASSVARDTQYF. The rearrangement uses TRBV9 and TRBJ2-3; D not certain. CDR1 is SGDLS, CDR2 YYNGEE, per germline. This CDR3 is built from 12 residues. Trimming took off 0 bases at V and 5 bases at J, with 4 bases between the two ends.

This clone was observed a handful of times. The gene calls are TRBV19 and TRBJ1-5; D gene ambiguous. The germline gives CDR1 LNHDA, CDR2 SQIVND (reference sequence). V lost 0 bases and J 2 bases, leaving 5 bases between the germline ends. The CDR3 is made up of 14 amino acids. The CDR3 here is CASSIDGGNQPQHF. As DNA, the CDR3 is TGTGCCAGTAGTATAGATGGAGGCAATCAGCCCCAGCATTTT.

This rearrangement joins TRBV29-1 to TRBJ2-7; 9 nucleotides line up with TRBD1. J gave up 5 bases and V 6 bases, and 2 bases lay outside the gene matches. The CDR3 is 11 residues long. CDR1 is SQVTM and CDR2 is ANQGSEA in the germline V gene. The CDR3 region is CSVGQGNEQYF. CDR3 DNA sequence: TGCAGCGTCGGACAGGGGAACGAGCAGTACTTC.

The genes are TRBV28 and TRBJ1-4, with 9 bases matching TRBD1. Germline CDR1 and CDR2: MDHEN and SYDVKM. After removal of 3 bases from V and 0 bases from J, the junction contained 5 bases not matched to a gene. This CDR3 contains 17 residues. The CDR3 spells CASSFWTGAATNEKLFF. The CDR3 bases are TGTGCCAGCAGTTTTTGGACAGGGGCTGCAACTAATGAAAAACTGTTTTTT. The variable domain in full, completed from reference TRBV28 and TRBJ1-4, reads DVKVTQSSRYLVKRTGEKVFLECVQDMDHENMFWYRQDPGLGLRLIYFSYDVKMKEKGDIPEGYSVSREKKERFSLILESASTNQTSMYLCASSFWTGAATNEKLFFGSGTQLSVL.

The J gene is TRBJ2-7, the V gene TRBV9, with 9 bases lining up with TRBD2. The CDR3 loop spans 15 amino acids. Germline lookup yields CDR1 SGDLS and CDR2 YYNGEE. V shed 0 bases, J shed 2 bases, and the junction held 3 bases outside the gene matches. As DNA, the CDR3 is TGTGCCAGCAGCGTAGGAGCGGGGGGTCCCTACGAGCAGTACTTC. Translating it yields CASSVGAGGPYEQYF.

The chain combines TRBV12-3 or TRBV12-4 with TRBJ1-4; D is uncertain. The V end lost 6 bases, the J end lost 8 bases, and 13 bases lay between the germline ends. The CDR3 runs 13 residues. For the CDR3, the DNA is TGTGCCAGCAGGGGGTCAGAAGGCGAAAAACTGTTTTTT. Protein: CASRGSEGEKLFF.

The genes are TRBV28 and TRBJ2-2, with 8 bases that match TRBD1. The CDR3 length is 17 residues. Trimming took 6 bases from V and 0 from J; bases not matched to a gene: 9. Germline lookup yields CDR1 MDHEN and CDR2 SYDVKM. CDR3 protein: CASRSPGGDSNTGELFF. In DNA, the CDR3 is TGTGCCAGCAGATCCCCAGGGGGCGATTCGAACACCGGGGAGCTGTTTTTT.

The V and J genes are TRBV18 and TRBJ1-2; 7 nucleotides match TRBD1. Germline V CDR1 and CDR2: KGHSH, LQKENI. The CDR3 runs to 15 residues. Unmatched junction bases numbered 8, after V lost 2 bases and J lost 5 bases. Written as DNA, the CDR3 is TGTGCCAGCTCACCAGAGTTGACAGGGCAGTATGGCTACACCTTC. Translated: CASSPELTGQYGYTF.

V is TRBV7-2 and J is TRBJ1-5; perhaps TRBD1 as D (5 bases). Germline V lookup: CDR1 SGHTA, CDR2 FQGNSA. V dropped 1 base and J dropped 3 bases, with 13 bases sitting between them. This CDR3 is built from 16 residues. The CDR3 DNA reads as TGTGCCAGCAGCTTAGGGGCTGGGACTCTCAATCAGCCCCAGCATTTT. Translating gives CASSLGAGTLNQPQHF.

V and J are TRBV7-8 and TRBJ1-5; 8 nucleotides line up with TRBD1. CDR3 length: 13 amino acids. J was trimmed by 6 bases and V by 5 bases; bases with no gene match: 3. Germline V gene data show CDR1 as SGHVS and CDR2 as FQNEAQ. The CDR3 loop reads CASSRDRGQPQHF. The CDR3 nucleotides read TGTGCCAGCAGCAGAGACAGGGGTCAGCCCCAGCATTTT.

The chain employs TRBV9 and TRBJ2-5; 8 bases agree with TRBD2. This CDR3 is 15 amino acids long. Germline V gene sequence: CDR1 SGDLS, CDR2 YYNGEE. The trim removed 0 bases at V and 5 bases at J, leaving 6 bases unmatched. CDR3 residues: CASSVAGGLVETQYF. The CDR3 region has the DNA TGTGCCAGCAGCGTAGCGGGAGGGCTTGTGGAGACCCAGTACTTC. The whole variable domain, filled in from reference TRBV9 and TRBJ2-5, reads DSGVTQTPKHLITATGQRVTLRCSPRSGDLSVYWYQQSLDQGLQFLIQYYNGEERAKGNILERFSAQQFPDLHSELNLSSLELGDSALYFCASSVAGGLVETQYFGPGTRLLVL.

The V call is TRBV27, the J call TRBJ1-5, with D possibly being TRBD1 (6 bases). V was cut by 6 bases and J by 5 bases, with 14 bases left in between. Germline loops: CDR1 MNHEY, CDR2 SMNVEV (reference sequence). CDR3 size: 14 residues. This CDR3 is CASSQTGYHQPQHF. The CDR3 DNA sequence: TGTGCCAGCAGCCAAACAGGGTATCATCAGCCCCAGCATTTT.

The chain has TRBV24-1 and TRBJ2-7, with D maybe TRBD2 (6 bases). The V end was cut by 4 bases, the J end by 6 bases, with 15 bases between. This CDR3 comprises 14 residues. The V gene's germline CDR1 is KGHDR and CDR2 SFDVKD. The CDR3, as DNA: TGTGCCACCAGTGACCCGGGAGACTTCGGCGAGCAGTACTTC. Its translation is CATSDPGDFGEQYF.

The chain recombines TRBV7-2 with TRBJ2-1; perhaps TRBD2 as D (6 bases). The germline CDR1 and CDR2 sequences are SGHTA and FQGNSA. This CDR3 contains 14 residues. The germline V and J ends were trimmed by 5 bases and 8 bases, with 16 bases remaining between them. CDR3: CASSQRRGWDEQFF. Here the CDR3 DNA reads TGTGCCAGCAGCCAGCGGAGGGGCTGGGATGAGCAGTTCTTC.